The clone carrying this T cell receptor (beta chain) occurred many times. The antigen is undetermined. The sample is drawn from a study of human T cells and chemical hapten exposure. Study-level findings and limits: Donors, who had alopecia, may show an immune response that differs from healthy people's. High-frequency TCRs, those above 1 in 1000, stayed the same after DPC sensitization. Significantly more large CDR3 similarity clusters were formed by expanded TCRs than by controls.

Noted time point: patch test 1, 2 weeks after DPC sensitization. As to treatment: therapeutic diphenylcyclopropenone sensitization with weekly scalp DPC. Non-pregnant alopecia patients aged 18 to 70, suitable for DPC therapy. One entry per CDR3 protein, called by TCRdb with MiXCR from the RACE reads. The data contain 350,000 or so distinct CDR3 sequences, around 7% of them seen just once; the ten biggest clones take up 8.4%. The starting material was whole blood, obtained in connection with sensitization to the hapten diphenylcyclopropenone (DPC). This clonotype originated in a woman in her late teens or twenties with alopecia areata. Some clones in this sample may be carry-over from other donors' samples.

This chain's CDR3 is CSVDRDDTGELFF. CDR3 in DNA: TGCAGCGTCGACAGGGATGACACCGGGGAGCTGTTTTTT. V and J are TRBV29-1 and TRBJ2-2, with TRBD1 identical over 7 bases. Trimming at V came to 6 bases and at J to 3 bases, leaving 4 bases not matched to a gene. The CDR3 consists of 13 residues. In germline, CDR1 is SQVTM, CDR2 ANQGSEA.